This T cell receptor beta chain is drawn from a study of T cell responses to AZD1222 COVID-19 vaccine. The study's findings and limits: Spike as a whole was targeted by vaccine-associated CD4 TCRs, dominant at 160-218 and 743-854. None of the repertoires were sampled until the peak T cell response had passed. Reportedly, nearly half of unique spike TCRs recognized epitopes outside B.1.351/B.1.1.7 mutations. Increases in Spike-specific TCR breadth and depth were seen after two AZD1222 doses.

For this clone: Antigen specificity is unknown.

Repertoires were generated with immunoSEQ multiplex PCR, while TCRdb's copy carries only in-frame clones and drops some. The table includes about 150,000 clones, roughly 90% detected once. The CDR3 has 14 amino acids. Trimming took 6 bases from V and 7 from J, leaving 16 bases between them. The germline gives CDR1 MNHEY, CDR2 SVGAGI. The chain combines TRBV6-5 with TRBJ1-5, with D possibly TRBD1 on 5 matching bases. This receptor was identified in an adult in good health. The sequencing here drew on peripheral blood, taken on day 0 of AZD1222 vaccination. The CDR3 sequence: CASRDPGGWQPQHF. CDR3 nucleotide sequence: TGTGCCAGCAGGGATCCCGGGGGTTGGCAGCCCCAGCATTTT.